This T cell receptor (beta chain) appears in the sequencing data of a study of T cell responses to AZD1222 COVID-19 vaccine. The wider study: Some second doses came at about 4 weeks and others at about 12 weeks; these were pooled. The study's findings and limits: Nearly half of spike-specific TCRs reportedly go after variant regions that carry no mutations. There were vaccine-associated CD4 TCRs across spike, dominant at 160-218 and 743-854.

Assay: immunoSEQ multiplex PCR; the TCRdb copy retains only in-frame clones and omits some. Of about 140,000 clones in the sample, more than 70% were seen once. The CDR3 length is 15 residues. The junction had 5 bases not matched to a gene; V was cut back by 5 bases and J by 0 bases. Germline lookup yields CDR1 MNHEY and CDR2 SMNVEV (reference sequence). A remark on this clone: Its antigen remains unknown.

The chain recombines TRBV27 with TRBJ2-7; TRBD2 matches 9 bases. The source was peripheral blood, collected on day 0 of AZD1222 vaccination. The clonotype originates from an adult in good health. The CDR3 coding sequence is TGTGCCAGCAGTCCCCTAGCGGGACACTCCTACGAGCAGTACTTC. The encoded protein is CASSPLAGHSYEQYF.